The entry that follows covers one T cell receptor (beta chain) sequence. J lost 2 bases, V lost 5 bases, and 4 bases had no gene match. The germline V gene encodes CDR1 SGHAT and CDR2 FQDESV (reference sequence). CDR3 length equals 15 residues. Seattle's enrolled individuals joined amid active infection and were then monitored longitudinally. The entry originates in a study of blood T cell repertoires in COVID-19. The wider study: Samples came from the United States, Italy and Spain, spanning acute and convalescent COVID-19. PBMCs, B-cell-depleted T cells, or T cells provided the cDNA or gDNA that made up the material.

In the study's own analysis: Amplified reference gene primers provided the basis for estimating nucleated cell counts. This table comes from immunoSEQ multiplex PCR, and its TCRdb copy is limited to in-frame clones, with some not included. Clonal size and the V and J genes are those of that table, whereas D and trimming came from the DNA. The sample has 50,000 or so clones; about four fifths are singletons. The specimen sequenced was peripheral blood. The clonotype originates from an older man with COVID-19, enrolled during active disease. The chain recombines TRBV11-1 with TRBJ2-5; TRBD2 matches 11 bases. CDR3 DNA sequence: TGTGCCAGCAGCCTGCGGACTAGCGGGCAAGAGACCCAGTACTTC. Its translation is CASSLRTSGQETQYF.